The clone carrying this TCR beta chain was seen many times. Its specificity is not known. Trimming cost V 2 bases and J 4 bases; bases outside gene matches: 10. CDR3 length: 17 amino acids. Germline assignment: CDR1 SGHAT and CDR2 FQNNGV. These data are taken from a study of T cell repertoires in cytomegalovirus infection. Study-level background: It can be stated that public TCR beta signatures indicated CMV infection as well as a matching HLA type.

Findings of the study overall: Within the response measured ex vivo, HLA-C-restricted CMV-specific TCR beta clonotypes were dominant. Accumulated public TCR beta family frequency recognized individuals carrying CMV together with the relevant HLA.

One entry per CDR3 protein results from TCRdb running MiXCR on the reads. Of hundreds of thousands of distinct CDR3 sequences in the sample, around 32% were seen once. The J gene is TRBJ2-7, the V gene TRBV11-2, with TRBD2 matching over 11 bases. The material was cultured PBMCs, obtained from culture after CMV antigen stimulation. The sequence derives from a human donor in good health (CMV status not recorded). Some clones in this sample may be carry-over from other donors' samples. CDR3 in DNA: TGTGCCAGCAGCTTAATCGGAAGACTAGCGGGGAATTACGAGCAGTACTTC. This gives the protein CASSLIGRLAGNYEQYF. The full variable domain, its missing parts supplied by reference TRBV11-2 and TRBJ2-7, is EAGVAQSPRYKIIEKRQSVAFWCNPISGHATLYWYQQILGQGPKLLIQFQNNGVVDDSQLPKDRFSAERLKGVDSTLKIQPAKLEDSAVYLCASSLIGRLAGNYEQYFGPGTRLTVT.